These 27 T cell receptor beta chains share one sample of origin, sequenced in a study of cytomegalovirus exposure and HLA in healthy donors (dated by TCRdb to the late 2010s). Receptor libraries were prepared by the immunoSEQ multiplex PCR assay. Imported from immuneACCESS, the table was reduced by TCRdb to in-frame sequences with V and J called. These copies leave out some clones; in studies compared against another copy, an unresolved V gene accounts for under half, and the cause of the remainder is not known. This sample holds hundreds of thousands of clones; just over 85% were observed only once. The biggest ten clones account for 0.8% to 0.85% of the sample. Sequences were obtained from PBMCs. These receptors originate from a woman under 30 in good health and CMV-seronegative.

The chain is built from TRBV6-5 and TRBJ2-3, with a tentative D call TRBD2 (7 bases). The CDR3 length is 15 residues. V gave up 2 bases and J gave up 3 bases, with 12 bases separating them. Germline CDR1 reads MNHEY; CDR2 reads SVGAGI. The CDR3 protein is CASSYDGGHTDTQYF. The CDR3 DNA sequence: TGTGCCAGCAGTTACGACGGGGGGCATACAGATACGCAGTATTTT.

The chain has TRBV27 and TRBJ2-1; 9 nucleotides agree with TRBD2. This CDR3 spans 14 amino acids. Losses at the gene ends were 8 bases for V and 4 bases for J; bases not matched to a gene: 6. Germline lookup yields CDR1 MNHEY and CDR2 SMNVEV (reference sequence). CDR3 DNA sequence: TGTGCCAGCGGTATAACTAGCGGGTACAATGAGCAGTTCTTC. Translation: CASGITSGYNEQFF.

This sequence joins TRBV5-1 and TRBJ1-1, with 8 bases aligning to TRBD1. The CDR3 has 14 amino acids. The junction had 7 bases not matched to a gene; V was cut back by 7 bases and J by 2 bases. The germline CDR1 and CDR2 sequences are SGHRS and YFSETQ. CDR3 sequence (DNA): TGCGCCAGCGGACAGGGCCGCGTTAACACTGAAGCTTTCTTT. It translates to CASGQGRVNTEAFF.

The rearrangement uses TRBV27 and TRBJ2-7, with 9 bases lining up with TRBD1. This CDR3 comprises 13 residues. The J segment lost 3 bases and the V segment lost 10 bases, leaving 7 bases of the junction unmatched. The germline CDR1 and CDR2 sequences are MNHEY and SMNVEV (reference sequence). CDR3 sequence (DNA): TGTGCCACCTTAACGACAGGGGGCTACGAGCAGTACTTC. This gives the protein CATLTTGGYEQYF.

The J gene is TRBJ1-2, the V gene TRBV6-5, with 7 nucleotides matching TRBD1. The CDR3 consists of 12 residues. J lost 8 bases, V lost 6 bases, and 6 bases had no gene match. Per germline, CDR1 MNHEY and CDR2 SVGAGI. The CDR3 loop is CASSAGGEGYTF. Written as DNA, the CDR3 is TGTGCCAGCAGCGCAGGGGGAGAGGGCTACACCTTC.

This clone was counted between two and nine times. This chain uses TRBV10-3 with TRBJ2-1; 8 bases map to TRBD1. J gave up 5 bases and V 4 bases, and 7 bases lay outside the gene matches. CDR1 and CDR2 from the germline V gene are ENHRY and SYGVKD. The CDR3 has 15 amino acids. CDR3 loop: CAISGSQGANNEQFF. The CDR3 DNA sequence: TGTGCCATCAGTGGAAGTCAGGGGGCTAACAATGAGCAGTTCTTC.

This sequence joins TRBV27 and TRBJ2-1, with 9 positions matching TRBD2. V lost 2 bases, J lost 5 bases, and 4 bases stayed unmatched. This CDR3 has 15 residues. Germline assignment: CDR1 MNHEY and CDR2 SMNVEV (reference sequence). The CDR3 spells CASSLGGLAHNEQFF. As DNA, the CDR3 is TGTGCCAGCAGTTTAGGGGGACTAGCTCACAATGAGCAGTTCTTC.

This clone came up once. The gene calls are TRBV6-5 and TRBJ2-3, with D possibly being TRBD2 (6 bases). This CDR3 comprises 13 residues. Trimming took 6 bases from V and 10 from J, leaving 17 bases between them. Per the germline V gene, CDR1 is MNHEY and CDR2 is SVGAGI. The CDR3 nucleotides read TGTGCCAGCAGGTCCCCGACTAGTTTAGCGCAGTATTTT. It codes for CASRSPTSLAQYF.

The rearrangement uses TRBV5-1 and TRBJ1-4, with D possibly matching TRBD1 (5 bases). V was clipped by 1 base and J by 5 bases, with 9 bases between them. Germline values: CDR1 SGHRS, CDR2 YFSETQ. This CDR3 spans 14 amino acids. In DNA form, the CDR3 reads TGCGCCAGCAGCTTGACAGGAAAGAATGAAAAACTGTTTTTT. This gives the protein CASSLTGKNEKLFF.

The CDR3, as DNA: TGTGCCAGCAGCCGTGGGGTGGGGGGCTACGAGCAGTACTTC. Protein product: CASSRGVGGYEQYF. The rearrangement uses TRBV28 and TRBJ2-7; D perhaps matches TRBD2 (6 bases). Germline lookup yields CDR1 MDHEN and CDR2 SYDVKM. The CDR3 loop spans 14 amino acids. The V end was cut by 6 bases, the J end by 3 bases, with 15 bases between.

The V and J genes are TRBV5-1 and TRBJ2-5, with 8 nucleotides matching TRBD2. Germline V gene sequence: CDR1 SGHRS, CDR2 YFSETQ. The CDR3 is 16 amino acids. V lost 4 bases and J lost 2; bases outside the gene matches: 10. The CDR3 DNA is TGCGCCAGCAGCCGTCCCCGGGAGGGGAGGCAAGAGACCCAGTACTTC. It yields the protein CASSRPREGRQETQYF.

V and J are TRBV30 and TRBJ2-7; D gene unclear. Germline-derived CDR1 and CDR2 are GTSNPN and SVGIG (reference sequence). V shed 8 bases and J shed 1 base, with 9 bases lying between them. The length of the CDR3 is 11 residues. The DNA of the CDR3 is TGTGCCCTCACCGGGTCCTACGAGCAGTACTTC. Amino acids: CALTGSYEQYF.

The J gene is TRBJ2-2, the V gene TRBV2, with D perhaps matching TRBD2 (6 bases). The CDR3 has 14 residues. V was clipped by 11 bases and J by 0 bases, with 13 bases between them. The germline gives CDR1 SNHLY, CDR2 FYNNEI. The CDR3 protein is CARGVPSNTGELFF. The DNA for the CDR3 is TGTGCCCGCGGGGTGCCCTCGAACACCGGGGAGCTGTTTTTT.

V gene TRBV4-1 combines with J gene TRBJ1-1; D is uncertain. Trimming took off 1 base at V and 6 bases at J, with 3 bases between the two ends. From germline, CDR1 is MGHRA and CDR2 YSYEKL. CDR3 length equals 11 residues. CDR3 coding DNA: TGCGCCAGCAGCCAAGCAGCTGAAGCTTTCTTT. Translating gives CASSQAAEAFF.

V and J are TRBV21-1 and TRBJ1-2; the table assigns TRBD1, which was not confirmed against the DNA. TRBV21-1 is assigned pseudogene status. The CDR3 is 13 residues long. The DNA of the CDR3 is TGTGCCAGCAGCAACCACAGATCCTATGGCTACACCTTC. This codes for CASSNHRSYGYTF.

This chain joins TRBV10-2 and TRBJ2-1, with D tentatively TRBD2 (5 bases). The V end lost 2 bases, the J end lost 10 bases, and 21 bases lay between the germline ends. Germline V gives CDR1 WSHSY, CDR2 SAAADI. This CDR3 has 16 amino acids. CDR3 coding DNA: TGCGCCAGCAGTGAGAGCGGCGCGATCTCATTTGGGGAGCAGTTCTTC. It codes for CASSESGAISFGEQFF.

The gene calls are TRBV4-1 and TRBJ2-7; 7 nucleotides match TRBD2. CDR1 is MGHRA and CDR2 is YSYEKL in the germline V gene. The CDR3 has 15 residues. With 2 bases clipped from V and 3 bases from J, the junction kept 7 bases outside the gene matches. Written as DNA, the CDR3 is TGCGCCAGCAGCCAACAACTAGCGATAAACTACGAGCAGTACTTC. As protein: CASSQQLAINYEQYF.

The V call is TRBV7-6, the J call TRBJ1-1, with D perhaps matching TRBD1 (5 bases). Germline assignment: CDR1 SGHVS and CDR2 FNYEAQ. This CDR3 contains 13 residues. Trimming shortened V by 8 bases and J by 0 bases, and 10 bases separated the two germline ends. The CDR3 protein is CASGDSLNTEAFF. Written as DNA, the CDR3 is TGTGCCAGCGGCGACAGCTTGAACACTGAAGCTTTCTTT.

The chain employs TRBV6-6 and TRBJ2-1; 8 bases fit TRBD1. Germline CDR1 reads MNHNY; CDR2 reads SVGAGI (reference sequence). The V segment lost 6 bases and the J segment 6 bases; nucleotides outside the gene matches: 10. CDR3 length: 15 amino acids. The chain's CDR3 is CASSIDRGPFNEQFF. For the CDR3, the DNA is TGTGCCAGCAGCATAGACAGGGGACCGTTCAATGAGCAGTTCTTC.

The V gene is TRBV29-1, the J gene TRBJ2-3; D is undetermined. The CDR3 covers 14 residues. Germline V gene lookup returns CDR1 SQVTM and CDR2 ANQGSEA. The V gene lost 4 bases and the J gene lost 1 base, with 12 bases spanning the gap. CDR3 sequence: CSVAAWPGTDTQYF. CDR3 DNA sequence: TGCAGCGTTGCCGCCTGGCCTGGCACAGATACGCAGTATTTT.

The chain links TRBV7-9 to TRBJ1-2; 9 nucleotides agree with TRBD1. V dropped 4 bases and J dropped 8; count of bases not matched to a gene: 14. The CDR3 extends over 16 amino acids. The germline V gene encodes CDR1 SEHNR and CDR2 FQNEAQ (reference sequence). CDR3 amino acids: CASSSHDGQGISGYTF. In DNA, the CDR3 is TGTGCCAGCAGCTCCCACGACGGACAGGGGATATCAGGCTACACCTTC. Using reference TRBV7-9 and TRBJ1-2 for the parts outside the CDR3, the full variable domain is DTGVSQNPRHKITKRGQNVTFRCDPISEHNRLYWYRQTLGQGPEFLTYFQNEAQLEKSRLLSDRFSAERPKGSFSTLEIQRTEQGDSAMYLCASSSHDGQGISGYTFGSGTRLTVV.

The chain employs TRBV7-6 and TRBJ2-7; 9 positions agree with TRBD1. The CDR3 has 16 amino acids. Per the germline V gene, CDR1 is SGHVS and CDR2 is FNYEAQ. The junction had 14 bases not matched to a gene; V was cut back by 6 bases and J by 5 bases. The CDR3: CASSQTPGQGSHEQYF. CDR3 nucleotide sequence: TGTGCCAGCAGTCAAACCCCGGGACAGGGTAGCCACGAGCAGTACTTC. Based on the CDR3 plus reference TRBV7-6 and TRBJ2-7, the full variable domain is GAGVSQSPRYKVTKRGQDVALRCDPISGHVSLYWYRQALGQGPEFLTYFNYEAQQDKSGLPNDRFSAERPEGSISTLTIQRTEQRDSAMYRCASSQTPGQGSHEQYFGPGTRLTVT.

This clone was observed a single time. The rearrangement links TRBV6-5 to TRBJ1-1; D is unclear. Trimming shortened V by 0 bases and J by 8 bases, and 10 bases separated the two germline ends. CDR1 MNHEY and CDR2 SVGAGI come from the germline V gene. This CDR3 contains 13 residues. The CDR3 loop reads CASSYSNRAEAFF. The CDR3 coding sequence is TGTGCCAGCAGTTACTCAAACAGAGCCGAAGCTTTCTTT.

This clone was picked up a small number of times. This CDR3 reads CASSRGGFYEQYF. CDR3 DNA sequence: TGTGCCAGCAGTCGCGGGGGGTTCTACGAGCAGTACTTC. The chain uses TRBV9 and TRBJ2-7, with 8 bases matching TRBD2. The CDR3 is 13 amino acids. Germline loops: CDR1 SGDLS, CDR2 YYNGEE. Trimming cost V 5 bases and J 3 bases; bases outside gene matches: 4.

V gene TRBV28 combines with J gene TRBJ1-5, with 8 bases identical to TRBD1. This CDR3 has 16 amino acids. In germline, CDR1 is MDHEN, CDR2 SYDVKM. Trimming removed 5 bases from V and 6 bases from J; junction bases left unmatched: 12. The CDR3 nucleotides are TGTGCCAGCAGTAATTCAGGACAGGGCCGGGGTCAGCCCCAGCATTTT. This codes for CASSNSGQGRGQPQHF.

V and J are TRBV6-4 and TRBJ1-1; D is possibly TRBD1 (5 bases). Germline V gives CDR1 MRHNA, CDR2 SNTAGT. V lost 5 bases, J lost 1 base, and 14 bases lay in between. This CDR3 region has 15 residues. In DNA form, the CDR3 reads TGTGCCAGCAGTCCCGAAGGGACTGCGAACACTGAAGCTTTCTTT. As protein: CASSPEGTANTEAFF.

This clone was observed a single time. The chain joins TRBV7-9 to TRBJ2-3; D is ambiguous. From germline, CDR1 is SEHNR and CDR2 FQNEAQ (reference sequence). The ends were cut back, 5 bases at V and 3 bases at J, with 9 bases in the middle. The CDR3 has 13 residues. The CDR3 here is CASSRLGTDTQYF. Written as DNA, the CDR3 is TGTGCCAGCAGCCGTCTAGGTACAGATACGCAGTATTTT.